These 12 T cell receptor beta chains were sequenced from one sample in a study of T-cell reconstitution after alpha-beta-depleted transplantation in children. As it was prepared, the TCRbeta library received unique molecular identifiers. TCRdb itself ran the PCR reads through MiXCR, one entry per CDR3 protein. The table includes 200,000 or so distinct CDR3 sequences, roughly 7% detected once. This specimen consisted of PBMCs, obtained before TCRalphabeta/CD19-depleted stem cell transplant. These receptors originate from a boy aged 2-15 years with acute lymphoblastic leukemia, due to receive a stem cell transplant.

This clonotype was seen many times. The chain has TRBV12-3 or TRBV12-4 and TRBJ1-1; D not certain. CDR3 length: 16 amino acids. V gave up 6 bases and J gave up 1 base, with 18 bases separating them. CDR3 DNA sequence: TGTGCCAGCAGCCAGCCTGTGGTAGGCGAGAACACTGAAGCTTTCTTT. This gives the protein CASSQPVVGENTEAFF.

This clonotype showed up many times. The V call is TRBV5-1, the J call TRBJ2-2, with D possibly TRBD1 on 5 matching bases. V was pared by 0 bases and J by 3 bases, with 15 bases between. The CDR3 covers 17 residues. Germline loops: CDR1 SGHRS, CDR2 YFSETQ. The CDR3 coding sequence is TGCGCCAGCAGCTTGGAAGTTCAAGGGGTCTACACCGGGGAGCTGTTTTTT. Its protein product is CASSLEVQGVYTGELFF. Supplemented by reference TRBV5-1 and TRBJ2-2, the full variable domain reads KAGVTQTPRYLIKTRGQQVTLSCSPISGHRSVSWYQQTPGQGLQFLFEYFSETQRNKGNFPGRFSGRQFSNSRSEMNVSTLELGDSALYLCASSLEVQGVYTGELFFGEGSRLTVL.

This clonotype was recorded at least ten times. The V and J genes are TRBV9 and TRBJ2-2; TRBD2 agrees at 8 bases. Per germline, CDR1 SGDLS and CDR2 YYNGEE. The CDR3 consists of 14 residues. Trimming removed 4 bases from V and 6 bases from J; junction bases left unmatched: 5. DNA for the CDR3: TGTGCCAGCAGCCCCGGGGGGGCCGCCGGGGAGCTGTTTTTT. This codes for CASSPGGAAGELFF.

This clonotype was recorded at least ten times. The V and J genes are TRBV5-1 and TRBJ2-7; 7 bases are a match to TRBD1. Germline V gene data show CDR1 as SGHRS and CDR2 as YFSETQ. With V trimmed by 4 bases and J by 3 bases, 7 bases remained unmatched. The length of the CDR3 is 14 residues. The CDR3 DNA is TGCGCCAGCAGCCTGGGGGACAGAATCTACGAGCAGTACTTC. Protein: CASSLGDRIYEQYF.

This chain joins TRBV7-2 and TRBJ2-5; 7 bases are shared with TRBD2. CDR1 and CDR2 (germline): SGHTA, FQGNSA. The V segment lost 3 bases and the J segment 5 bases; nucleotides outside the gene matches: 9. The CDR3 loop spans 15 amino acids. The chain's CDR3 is CASSFSPAGHETQYF. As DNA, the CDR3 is TGTGCCAGCAGCTTTTCGCCAGCGGGGCATGAGACCCAGTACTTC.

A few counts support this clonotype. CDR3: CASSFWGGGTNSETQYF. CDR3 coding DNA: TGTGCCAGCAGCTTCTGGGGGGGGGGTACAAATTCGGAGACCCAGTACTTC. The chain carries TRBV5-6 and TRBJ2-5, with 7 bases lining up with TRBD2. Germline CDR1 SGHDT, CDR2 YYEEEE. V lost 2 bases, J lost 5 bases, and 15 bases stayed unmatched. The CDR3 has 17 residues.

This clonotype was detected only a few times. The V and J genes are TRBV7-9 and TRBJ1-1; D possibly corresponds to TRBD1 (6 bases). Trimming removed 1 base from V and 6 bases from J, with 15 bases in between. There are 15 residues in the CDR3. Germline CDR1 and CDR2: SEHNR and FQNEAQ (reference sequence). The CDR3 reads CASSLEGSGTSEAFF. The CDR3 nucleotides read TGTGCCAGCAGCTTAGAGGGGTCGGGGACATCTGAAGCTTTCTTT.

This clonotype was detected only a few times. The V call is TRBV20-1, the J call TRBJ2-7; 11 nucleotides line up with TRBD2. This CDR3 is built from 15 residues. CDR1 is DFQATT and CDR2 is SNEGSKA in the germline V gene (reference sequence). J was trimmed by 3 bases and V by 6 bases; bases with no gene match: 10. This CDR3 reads CSAASGRTRIYEQYF. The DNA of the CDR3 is TGCAGTGCCGCTAGCGGGAGGACCAGAATCTACGAGCAGTACTTC.

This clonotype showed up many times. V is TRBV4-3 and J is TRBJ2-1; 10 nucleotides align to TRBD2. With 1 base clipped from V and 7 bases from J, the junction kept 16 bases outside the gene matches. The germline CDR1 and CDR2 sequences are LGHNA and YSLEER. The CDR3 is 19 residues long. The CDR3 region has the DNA TGCGCCAGCAGCCAAGTCGTCTTGAGCGGGGGGGCTTGGGGTAATGAGCAGTTCTTC. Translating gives CASSQVVLSGGAWGNEQFF.

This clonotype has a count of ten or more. CDR3: CASSLNGGRVTVNEQYF. DNA of the CDR3: TGTGCCAGCAGCTTAAACGGCGGGAGGGTAACGGTCAACGAGCAGTACTTC. The rearrangement joins TRBV7-6 to TRBJ2-7; 9 bases are shared with TRBD2. From germline, CDR1 is SGHVS and CDR2 FNYEAQ. V dropped 2 bases and J dropped 5; count of bases not matched to a gene: 13. This CDR3 region has 17 residues. Drawing the rest from reference TRBV7-6 and TRBJ2-7, the complete variable domain is GAGVSQSPRYKVTKRGQDVALRCDPISGHVSLYWYRQALGQGPEFLTYFNYEAQQDKSGLPNDRFSAERPEGSISTLTIQRTEQRDSAMYRCASSLNGGRVTVNEQYFGPGTRLTVT.

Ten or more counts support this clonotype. The DNA for the CDR3 is TGTGCCAGCAGCCCTCCCCCCGGGACAGGGATGGTAGCTTTCTTT. Protein: CASSPPPGTGMVAFF. V is TRBV11-2 and J is TRBJ1-1; 9 bases align to TRBD1. Germline-derived CDR1 and CDR2 are SGHAT and FQNNGV. Trimming removed 5 bases from V and 10 bases from J; junction bases left unmatched: 14. The CDR3 length is 15 residues. Variable domain in full (rest from reference TRBV11-2 and TRBJ1-1): EAGVAQSPRYKIIEKRQSVAFWCNPISGHATLYWYQQILGQGPKLLIQFQNNGVVDDSQLPKDRFSAERLKGVDSTLKIQPAKLEDSAVYLCASSPPPGTGMVAFFGQGTRLTVV.

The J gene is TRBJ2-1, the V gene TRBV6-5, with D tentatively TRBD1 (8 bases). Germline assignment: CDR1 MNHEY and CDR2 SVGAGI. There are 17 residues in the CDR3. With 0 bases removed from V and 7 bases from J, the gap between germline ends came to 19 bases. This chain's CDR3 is CASSYSSRDRGGNEQFF. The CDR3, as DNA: TGTGCCAGCAGTTACTCCTCCCGAGACAGGGGAGGGAATGAGCAGTTCTTC.